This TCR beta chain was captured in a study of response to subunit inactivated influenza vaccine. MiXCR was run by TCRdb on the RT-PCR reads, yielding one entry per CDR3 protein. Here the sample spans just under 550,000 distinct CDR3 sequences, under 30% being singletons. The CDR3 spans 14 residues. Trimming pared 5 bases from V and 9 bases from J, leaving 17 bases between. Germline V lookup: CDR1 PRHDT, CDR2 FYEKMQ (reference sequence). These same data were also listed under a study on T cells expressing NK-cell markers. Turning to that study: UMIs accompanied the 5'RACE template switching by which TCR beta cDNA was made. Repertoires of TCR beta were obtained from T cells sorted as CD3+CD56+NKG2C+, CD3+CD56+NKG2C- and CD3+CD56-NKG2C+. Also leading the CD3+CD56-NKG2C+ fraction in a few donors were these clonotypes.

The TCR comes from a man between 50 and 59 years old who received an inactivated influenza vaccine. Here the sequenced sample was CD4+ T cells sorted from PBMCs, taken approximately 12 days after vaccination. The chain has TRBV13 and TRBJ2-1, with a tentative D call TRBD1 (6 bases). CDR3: CASSPRTAAAEQFF. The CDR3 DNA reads TGTGCCAGCAGCCCTCGGACAGCCGCCGCTGAGCAGTTCTTC.